A single sample gave rise to the 5 T cell receptor beta chains below, sequenced in a study of cytomegalovirus exposure and HLA in healthy donors (dated by TCRdb to about 2017). The library was prepared using the immunoSEQ multiplex PCR assay. For the multiplex PCR, a mixture combining 60 forward primers for TCR Vbeta segments and 13 reverse primers for TCR Jbeta segments was used. TCRdb mirrors the immuneACCESS table, restricted to in-frame sequences. Some clones are absent from its copies; in checked studies, under half trace to an unresolved V gene, and the reason for the others is unknown. A total of about 140,000 clones appear in this sample, just under 85% of them only once. Under 4.5% of the sample is in the top ten clones. Sequencing was done on a sample of PBMCs. These TCRs come from a middle-aged man in good health and CMV-seropositive.

The chain combines TRBV19 with TRBJ1-1; tentative D call: TRBD1 (5 bases). Germline loops: CDR1 LNHDA, CDR2 SQIVND (reference sequence). V lost 7 bases and J 4 bases, leaving 16 bases between the germline ends. The CDR3 has 14 amino acids. The CDR3 bases are TGTGCCAGTAACCCGGGACTATACGGCACTGAAGCTTTCTTT. Translating it yields CASNPGLYGTEAFF.

For this clone: An end of the junction differs from the germline gene, which may be a read error. This chain joins TRBV7-9 and TRBJ2-3; 8 bases match TRBD1. Per the germline V gene, CDR1 is SEHNR and CDR2 is FQNEAQ (reference sequence). The CDR3 runs to 16 residues. This chain's CDR3 is CSSNLGDRLSTDTQYF. The CDR3 nucleotides read TGTTCCAGCAACTTGGGGGACAGGCTTAGCACAGATACGCAGTATTTT. The full variable domain, rest sourced from reference TRBV7-9 and TRBJ2-3, is DTGVSQNPRHKITKRGQNVTFRCDPISEHNRLYWYRQTLGQGPEFLTYFQNEAQLEKSRLLSDRFSAERPKGSFSTLEIQRTEQGDSAMYLCSSNLGDRLSTDTQYFGPGTRLTVL.

The rearrangement joins TRBV18 to TRBJ1-6; D is undetermined. CDR3 length: 14 amino acids. Germline CDR1 reads KGHSH; CDR2 reads LQKENI. V was pared by 3 bases and J by 7 bases, with 10 bases between. The CDR3 coding sequence is TGTGCCAGCTCACCGAGGGAGAGAAATTCACCCCTCCACTTT. Translating it yields CASSPRERNSPLHF.

This clone came up a few times. The chain carries TRBV10-3 and TRBJ1-2; the match to TRBD1 covers 9 bases. Germline assignment: CDR1 ENHRY and CDR2 SYGVKD. Germline trimming cut 6 bases from V and 4 bases from J; bases unmatched to any gene: 3. This CDR3 contains 13 residues. CDR3 in DNA: TGTGCCATCAGCCGGGACAGGGTCTATGGCTACACCTTC. Translation: CAISRDRVYGYTF.

The rearrangement links TRBV28 to TRBJ2-7; TRBD2 matches at 10 bases. Per germline, CDR1 MDHEN and CDR2 SYDVKM. Trimming at V came to 6 bases and at J to 6 bases, leaving 11 bases not matched to a gene. The CDR3 extends over 15 amino acids. CDR3 sequence: CASRTGASGSGEQYF. CDR3 bases: TGTGCCAGCAGAACCGGGGCTAGCGGGAGCGGCGAGCAGTACTTC. Supplemented by reference TRBV28 and TRBJ2-7, the full variable domain reads DVKVTQSSRYLVKRTGEKVFLECVQDMDHENMFWYRQDPGLGLRLIYFSYDVKMKEKGDIPEGYSVSREKKERFSLILESASTNQTSMYLCASRTGASGSGEQYFGPGTRLTVT.